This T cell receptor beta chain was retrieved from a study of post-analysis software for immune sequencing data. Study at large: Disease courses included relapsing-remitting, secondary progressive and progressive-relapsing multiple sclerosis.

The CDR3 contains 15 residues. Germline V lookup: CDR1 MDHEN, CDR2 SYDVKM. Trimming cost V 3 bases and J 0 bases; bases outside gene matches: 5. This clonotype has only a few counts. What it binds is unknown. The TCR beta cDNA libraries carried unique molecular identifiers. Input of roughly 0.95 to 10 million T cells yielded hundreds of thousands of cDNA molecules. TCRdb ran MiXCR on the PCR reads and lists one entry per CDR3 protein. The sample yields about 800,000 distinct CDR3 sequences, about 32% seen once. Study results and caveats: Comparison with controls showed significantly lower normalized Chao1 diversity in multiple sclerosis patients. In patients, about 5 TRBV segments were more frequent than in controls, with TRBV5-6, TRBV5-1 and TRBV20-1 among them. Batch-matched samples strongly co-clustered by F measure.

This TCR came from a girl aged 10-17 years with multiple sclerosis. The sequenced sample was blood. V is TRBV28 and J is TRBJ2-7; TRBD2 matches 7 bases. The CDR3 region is CASSLAGESSYEQYF. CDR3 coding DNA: TGTGCCAGCAGTTTGGCGGGGGAGAGCTCCTACGAGCAGTACTTC.